The 12 T cell receptor beta chains in this list originate from one sample, sequenced in a study of blood T cell repertoires in COVID-19. Measured with immunoSEQ multiplex PCR; TCRdb has only the in-frame clones, and not every one. This table has 300,000 to 400,000 clones, approximately 90% appearing once. Sample: peripheral blood. These receptors were taken from a young man with COVID-19, enrolled during active disease.

This clone was picked up one time. The CDR3 region has the DNA TGTGCCTCTTGGACTAGCGAGAACACCGGGGAGCTGTTTTTT. Amino acid sequence: CASWTSENTGELFF. V usage is TRBV28 and J usage is TRBJ2-2; 9 bases are a match to TRBD2. Germline V lookup: CDR1 MDHEN, CDR2 SYDVKM. The CDR3 sequence is 14 residues long. The J segment lost 1 base and the V segment lost 11 bases, leaving 5 bases of the junction unmatched.

This rearrangement joins TRBV7-3 to TRBJ2-1; TRBD1 matches at 7 bases. From germline, CDR1 is SGHTA and CDR2 FQGTGA. This CDR3 comprises 13 residues. J lost 7 bases, V lost 5 bases, and 5 bases had no gene match. In DNA, the CDR3 is TGTGCCAGCAGCCAGGGACAGAGGAATGAGCAGTTCTTC. Amino acid sequence: CASSQGQRNEQFF.

The rearrangement joins TRBV25-1 to TRBJ2-1; TRBD2 aligns across 8 bases. The CDR3 length is 12 residues. The V segment lost 6 bases and the J segment 16 bases; nucleotides outside the gene matches: 11. Germline lookup yields CDR1 MGHDK and CDR2 SYGVNS. The CDR3 protein is CASRRSGTSSFF. The CDR3, as DNA: TGTGCCAGCAGAAGGTCCGGGACTAGTAGCTTCTTC. The entire variable domain, with the rest obtained from reference TRBV25-1 and TRBJ2-1, is as follows: EADIYQTPRYLVIGTGKKITLECSQTMGHDKMYWYQQDPGMELHLIHYSYGVNSTEKGDLSSESTVSRIRTEHFPLTLESARPSHTSQYLCASRRSGTSSFFGPGTRLTVL.

V is TRBV7-3 and J is TRBJ2-3; 7 nucleotides line up with TRBD1. The CDR3 totals 15 residues. V lost 4 bases to trimming and J lost 5 bases; unmatched junction nucleotides: 9. CDR1 and CDR2 from the germline V gene are SGHTA and FQGTGA. In DNA, the CDR3 is TGTGCCAGCAGCTCGACAGGGACGGGTGTAGATACGCAGTATTTT. This sequence encodes CASSSTGTGVDTQYF.

The rearrangement uses TRBV3-1 (or the pseudogene TRBV3-2) and TRBJ2-6; D possibly corresponds to TRBD2 (7 bases). The ends were cut back, 2 bases at V and 0 bases at J, with 14 bases in the middle. The length of the CDR3 is 18 residues. From germline, CDR1 is LGHDT and CDR2 YNNKEL (reference sequence). The CDR3: CASSQRAGQVSGANVLTF. CDR3 nucleotides: TGTGCCAGCAGCCAACGAGCGGGACAAGTCTCTGGGGCCAACGTCCTGACTTTC.

The chain couples TRBV28 to TRBJ1-4; TRBD1 is a possible D gene (6 bases). The V end lost 6 bases, the J end lost 0 bases, and 11 bases lay between the germline ends. The CDR3 spans 15 residues. Germline loops: CDR1 MDHEN, CDR2 SYDVKM. The CDR3 here is CASSPRTATNEKLFF. The CDR3 region has the DNA TGTGCCAGCAGCCCACGGACAGCAACTAATGAAAAACTGTTTTTT.

In DNA form, the CDR3 reads TGTGCCAGCAGCCATTGGACAGGGAGCCAAGAGACCCAGTACTTC. Encoded protein: CASSHWTGSQETQYF. This sequence joins TRBV14 and TRBJ2-5, with 8 bases matching TRBD1. The CDR3 extends over 15 amino acids. Germline assignment: CDR1 SGHDN and CDR2 FVKESK. J lost 1 base, V lost 3 bases, and 4 bases had no gene match. Filled out from reference TRBV14 and TRBJ2-5, the complete variable domain reads EAGVTQFPSHSVIEKGQTVTLRCDPISGHDNLYWYRRVMGKEIKFLLHFVKESKQDESGMPNNRFLAERTGGTYSTLKVQPAELEDSGVYFCASSHWTGSQETQYFGPGTRLLVL.

This chain connects TRBV6-5 to TRBJ2-5; TRBD2 aligns across 7 bases. The CDR3 has 15 amino acids. Germline V gene lookup returns CDR1 MNHEY and CDR2 SVGAGI. J was trimmed by 1 base and V by 6 bases; bases with no gene match: 8. CDR3 in DNA: TGTGCCAGCAGCCGGGTGCGGGGGACCCAAGAGACCCAGTACTTC. It is translated as CASSRVRGTQETQYF.

The chain couples TRBV12-3 or TRBV12-4 to TRBJ2-2; maybe TRBD1 (5 bases). The germline V and J ends were trimmed by 5 bases and 1 base, with 5 bases remaining between them. This CDR3 spans 13 amino acids. DNA for the CDR3: TGTGCCAGCAGTACAGGGAACACCGGGGAGCTGTTTTTT. Encoded protein: CASSTGNTGELFF.

The V gene is TRBV9, the J gene TRBJ2-7, with TRBD1 as a possible D gene (5 bases). The CDR3 is made up of 16 amino acids. Per germline, CDR1 SGDLS and CDR2 YYNGEE. V lost 4 bases and J 0 bases, leaving 17 bases between the germline ends. The CDR3 DNA reads TGTGCCAGCAGCCTCAGGACGGACAAAAGCTCCTACGAGCAGTACTTC. Translating it yields CASSLRTDKSSYEQYF.

The V call is TRBV6-5, the J call TRBJ1-1; D is ambiguous. The V gene lost 6 bases and the J gene lost 1 base, with 15 bases spanning the gap. Germline V lookup: CDR1 MNHEY, CDR2 SVGAGI. This CDR3 is built from 15 residues. The CDR3 DNA reads TGTGCCAGCAGCTCACCCCACCGGAGGAACACTGAAGCTTTCTTT. Translation: CASSSPHRRNTEAFF.

This chain joins TRBV6-5 and TRBJ2-5; a weak D match, TRBD1 (6 bases). The CDR3 consists of 14 residues. The ends were cut back, 8 bases at V and 6 bases at J, with 19 bases in the middle. Germline V CDR1 and CDR2: MNHEY, SVGAGI. The CDR3: CASGPGDIVKTQYF. Written as DNA, the CDR3 is TGTGCCAGCGGACCAGGGGACATTGTCAAGACCCAGTACTTC.